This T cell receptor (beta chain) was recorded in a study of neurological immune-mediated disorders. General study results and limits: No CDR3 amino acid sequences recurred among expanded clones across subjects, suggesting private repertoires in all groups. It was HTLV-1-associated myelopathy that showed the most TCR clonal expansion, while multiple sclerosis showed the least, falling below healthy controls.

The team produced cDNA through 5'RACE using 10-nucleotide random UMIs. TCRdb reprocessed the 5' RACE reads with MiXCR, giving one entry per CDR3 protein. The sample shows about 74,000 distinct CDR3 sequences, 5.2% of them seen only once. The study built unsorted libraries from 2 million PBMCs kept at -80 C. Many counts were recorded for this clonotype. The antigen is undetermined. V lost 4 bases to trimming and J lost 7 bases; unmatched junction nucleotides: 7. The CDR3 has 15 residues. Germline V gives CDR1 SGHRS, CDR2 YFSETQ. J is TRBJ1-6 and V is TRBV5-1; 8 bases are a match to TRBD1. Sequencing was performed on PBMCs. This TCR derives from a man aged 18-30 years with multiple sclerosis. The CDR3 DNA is TGCGCCAGCAGCAAGGGACAGGTCTCGAATTCACCCCTCCACTTT. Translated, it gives CASSKGQVSNSPLHF.